These T cell receptor beta chains were read from a single sample in a study of identical twins. Using its own MiXCR run on the 5' RACE reads, TCRdb lists one record per CDR3 protein. The table records hundreds of thousands of distinct CDR3 sequences, less than 10% of them present only once. This sample also appeared in a second study, on yellow fever vaccine responses in identical twins.

The sequencing input was PBMCs. These TCRs come from a woman in her late teens or twenties in good health. The CDR3 runs from the conserved cysteine through the conserved F or W.

V	J	CDR3
TRBV4-1	TRBJ1-1	CASSSHVGSKDEAFF
TRBV20-1	TRBJ2-1	CSILLVETSYF
TRBV28	TRBJ1-1	CASGTGGENTEAFF
TRBV20-1	TRBJ2-1	CSAARGGGDEQFF
TRBV6-2/TRBV6-3	TRBJ2-1	CASSAQLGGVNEQFF
TRBV2	TRBJ1-2	CASSEDQGRGYTF
TRBV7-9	TRBJ2-5	CASSLYGETQYF
TRBV7-9	TRBJ2-1	CASSLAEVFF
TRBV5-1	TRBJ2-7	CASSSGATAPYEQYF
TRBV3-1	TRBJ2-7	CASSQGTAASYEQYF
TRBV19	TRBJ1-1	CASRYLNTEAFF
TRBV12-3/TRBV12-4	TRBJ2-1	CASSPVAVSYNEQFF
TRBV12-3/TRBV12-4	TRBJ2-1	CASRHRTGGGGDKDNEQFF
TRBV5-1	TRBJ2-7	CASSWDEAYEQYF
TRBV27	TRBJ1-1	CASAKGGTEAFF
TRBV3-1	TRBJ2-3	CASRFGLAGTDTQYF
TRBV3-1	TRBJ2-5	CASSQDEGIQETQYF
TRBV12-3/TRBV12-4	TRBJ2-3	CASRKDRGPPTDTQYF
TRBV27	TRBJ2-1	CASSGYLNEQFF
TRBV4-1	TRBJ2-7	CASSQEGREYEQYF
TRBV6-1	TRBJ2-3	CASSRRTGQYTDTQYF
TRBV6-1	TRBJ1-1	CASSQKLGPKVNTEAFF
TRBV14	TRBJ1-5	CATSTDTRNQPQHF
TRBV28	TRBJ2-5	CASSLFGAGTTMETQYF
TRBV7-2	TRBJ2-1	CASRVNGVNEQFF
TRBV15	TRBJ2-1	CATSRADPGNEQFF
TRBV29-1	TRBJ2-2	CSVASGVNTGELFF
TRBV7-9	TRBJ2-7	CASSPGTGPLYEQYF
TRBV7-2	TRBJ2-1	CASSLASGGGSYNEQFF
TRBV5-1	TRBJ2-5	CASSPGDFQETQYF
TRBV5-1	TRBJ1-6	CASSLAQSSYNSPLHF
TRBV6-2/TRBV6-3	TRBJ2-7	CASSYAEESSYEQYF
TRBV10-2	TRBJ2-1	CASSESLGLSYNEQFF
TRBV20-1	TRBJ2-3	CSVAGGRTDTQYF
TRBV6-2/TRBV6-3	TRBJ2-3	CASSTLAGVVTDTQYF
TRBV29-1	TRBJ2-1	CSVDGTGIYNEQFF
TRBV7-9	TRBJ1-1	CASSSGQLAFF
TRBV4-2	TRBJ2-1	CASSDRQVNNEQFF
TRBV21-1	TRBJ2-1	CASSKTRLASFYEQFF
TRBV5-1	TRBJ2-7	CASSLVSPGPPYEQYF
TRBV15	TRBJ1-6	CATSRDNSPLHF
TRBV20-1	TRBJ2-1	CSAGDGTRDYEQFF
TRBV20-1	TRBJ2-3	CSAINTDTDTQYF
TRBV20-1	TRBJ2-5	CSARTYQETQYF
TRBV20-1	TRBJ2-7	CSARETDKGVYEQYF
TRBV6-1	TRBJ2-1	CASSDWAMNEQFF
TRBV11-1	TRBJ1-1	CASSFGSHNTEAFF
TRBV3-1	TRBJ1-6	CASSQLPGLNSPLHF
TRBV2	TRBJ2-7	CASTLAGTPTEQYF
TRBV10-3	TRBJ2-7	CAISESPGQSSYEQYF
TRBV20-1	TRBJ1-5	CSAIEPGTNQPQHF